A selection of T cell receptor beta chains follows, all from one sample in a study of blood T cell repertoires in COVID-19. Profiled with immunoSEQ multiplex PCR; TCRdb holds only in-frame clones, not every one. The sample records about 220,000 clones, about four fifths being singletons. The source material was peripheral blood. The receptors stem from a woman in her sixties with acute or convalescent COVID-19. The CDR3 runs from the conserved cysteine through the conserved F or W. The D gene is left open where the match is weak. Size values are once, few and many counts, or a class for expanded clones, and some rows have none.

j_call d_call clone_size v_call cdr3_aa cdr3_nt
TRBJ1-2 TRBD1 NA TRBV5-1 CASSPAGGRNNYGYTF TGCGCCAGCAGCCCAGCAGGGGGCAGAAATAACTATGGCTACACCTTC
TRBJ1-1 NA NA TRBV29-1 CSVTDHTEAFF TGCAGCGTTACAGACCACACTGAAGCTTTCTTT
TRBJ1-6 NA many TRBV5-6 CASSLRGARSPLHF TGTGCCAGCAGCTTACGTGGGGCGAGGTCACCCCTCCACTTT
TRBJ2-5 TRBD2 many TRBV20-1 CSASGGTSVSETQYF TGCAGTGCTAGTGGGGGGACTAGCGTTTCGGAGACCCAGTACTTC
TRBJ1-4 NA NA TRBV5-5 CASSLWGVAEKLFF TGTGCCAGCAGCTTATGGGGGGTGGCTGAAAAACTGTTTTTT
TRBJ1-5 TRBD1 NA TRBV10-3 CAISEDRGGNQPQHF TGTGCCATCAGTGAAGACAGGGGGGGAAATCAGCCCCAGCATTTT
TRBJ1-6 TRBD1 NA TRBV3-1/TRBV3-2 CASSQGQGLNSPLHF TGTGCCAGCAGCCAGGGACAGGGGCTTAATTCACCCCTCCACTTT
TRBJ2-5 NA NA TRBV4-2 CASSQGPTGRGETQYF TGTGCCAGCAGCCAAGGCCCGACAGGTCGTGGAGAGACCCAGTACTTC
TRBJ2-2 TRBD2 NA TRBV9 CASSGPWGGERSNTGELFF TGTGCCAGCAGCGGACCTTGGGGAGGGGAAAGGTCGAACACCGGGGAGCTGTTTTTT
TRBJ2-1 TRBD2 NA TRBV5-1 CASSPSGTSGGLQNEQFF TGCGCCAGCAGCCCCTCCGGGACTAGCGGGGGACTACAAAATGAGCAGTTCTTC
TRBJ1-4 NA NA TRBV9 CASSRGPQGHEKLFF TGTGCCAGCAGCCGGGGACCTCAGGGGCATGAAAAACTGTTTTTT
TRBJ1-1 TRBD1 NA TRBV29-1 CSVRLDRANTEAFF TGCAGCGTGCGGCTGGACAGGGCTAACACTGAAGCTTTCTTT
TRBJ1-4 TRBD1 NA TRBV5-1 CASSWTGRDEKLFF TGCGCCAGCAGCTGGACAGGGAGGGATGAAAAACTGTTTTTT
TRBJ1-1 NA NA TRBV6-5 CASSPPGLMNTEAFF TGTGCCAGCAGTCCCCCAGGATTGATGAACACTGAAGCTTTCTTT
TRBJ2-2 NA NA TRBV2 CASGGAHTGELFF TGTGCCAGCGGGGGCGCTCACACCGGGGAGCTGTTTTTT
TRBJ2-1 NA few TRBV24-1 CATSDPALVLSRLFF TGTGCCACCAGTGATCCAGCGCTCGTACTCAGTAGGCTGTTCTTC
TRBJ1-2 NA once TRBV2 CASKERTGREGGYTF TGTGCCAGCAAGGAAAGAACAGGGAGAGAGGGTGGCTACACCTTC
TRBJ2-1 NA few TRBV6-2/TRBV6-3 CASSVNYNEQFF TGTGCCAGCAGTGTAAACTACAATGAGCAGTTCTTC
TRBJ2-7 TRBD1 NA TRBV6-6 CASRRTRDRGNYEQYF TGTGCCAGCAGAAGAACCCGGGACAGGGGTAACTACGAGCAGTACTTC
TRBJ2-2 NA once TRBV4-3 CASSQVLSGELFF TGCGCCAGCAGCCAAGTTCTGTCCGGGGAGCTGTTTTTT
TRBJ2-7 NA NA TRBV4-1 CASSQELPGRQYF TGCGCCAGCAGCCAAGAGCTCCCAGGTCGGCAGTACTTC
TRBJ2-2 NA NA TRBV19 CASSEDSSNTGELFF TGTGCCAGTAGTGAGGACTCCTCGAACACCGGGGAGCTGTTTTTT
TRBJ2-3 TRBD2 NA TRBV7-6 CASSSRTSLILADTQYF TGTGCCAGCAGCTCAAGGACTAGTTTGATTTTGGCAGATACGCAGTATTTT
TRBJ1-1 NA NA TRBV7-2 CASSYRETEAFF TGTGCCAGCAGCTACAGGGAGACTGAAGCTTTCTTT
TRBJ1-3 TRBD1 NA TRBV9 CASSVGRDRAGNTIYF TGTGCCAGCAGCGTGGGCCGGGACAGGGCTGGAAACACCATATATTTT
TRBJ2-2 TRBD1 NA TRBV12-5 CASGLALTFDRGRNTGELFF TGTGCTAGTGGTTTGGCCCTCACCTTCGACAGGGGGCGGAACACCGGGGAGCTGTTTTTT
TRBJ1-1 TRBD1 NA TRBV6-5 CASSSKGAKAFF TGTGCCAGCAGTTCTAAGGGGGCAAAAGCTTTCTTT
TRBJ1-1 NA NA TRBV11-2 CASSLVQRTEAFF TGTGCCAGCAGCTTAGTACAGCGGACTGAAGCTTTCTTT
TRBJ2-1 TRBD1 NA TRBV10-3 CATKGPGGSYNEQFF TGTGCCACTAAAGGACCAGGGGGTAGCTACAATGAGCAGTTCTTC
TRBJ2-3 TRBD2 NA TRBV5-1 CASSSSTLAGGTDTQYF TGCGCCAGCAGCTCGTCCACACTAGCGGGGGGCACAGATACGCAGTATTTT
TRBJ1-5 TRBD1 NA TRBV19 CASRGQGVQPQHF TGTGCCAGTAGAGGGCAGGGGGTTCAGCCCCAGCATTTT
TRBJ1-2 TRBD1 NA TRBV7-8 CASSKQGTVVREEGYTF TGTGCCAGCAGCAAACAGGGGACGGTTGTGAGGGAAGAGGGCTACACCTTC
TRBJ2-7 TRBD1 once TRBV5-1 CASSLGTGSYYEQYF TGCGCCAGCAGCTTGGGGACAGGGAGTTACTACGAGCAGTACTTC
TRBJ1-3 TRBD1 NA TRBV7-8 CASSQTGSSGNTIYF TGTGCCAGCAGCCAGACAGGGAGCTCTGGAAACACCATATATTTT
TRBJ2-2 TRBD1 NA TRBV7-6 CASREASPGQGNTGELFF TGTGCCAGCAGGGAAGCTAGTCCGGGACAGGGTAACACCGGGGAGCTGTTTTTT
TRBJ2-7 TRBD1 NA TRBV7-2 CASSFGQGTWEQYF TGTGCCAGCAGCTTCGGACAGGGGACTTGGGAGCAGTACTTC
TRBJ2-7 TRBD1 NA TRBV6-5 CASSRDRTSSYEQYF TGTGCCAGCAGTAGGGACAGGACGAGCTCCTACGAGCAGTACTTC
TRBJ2-5 TRBD2 NA TRBV5-1 CATARSGGGEETQYF TGCGCCACCGCAAGGAGCGGGGGGGGTGAGGAGACCCAGTACTTC
TRBJ1-2 NA NA TRBV6-6 CASVYSLAGGYGYTF TGTGCCAGCGTTTACTCTCTCGCGGGGGGCTATGGCTACACCTTC
TRBJ1-1 NA NA TRBV4-1 CASSLGPETEAFF TGCGCCAGCAGCCTAGGTCCGGAGACTGAAGCTTTCTTT
TRBJ1-6 TRBD1 once TRBV9 CASSTRSGTGESPLHF TGTGCCAGCAGCACCCGGTCCGGGACAGGGGAATCACCCCTCCACTTT
TRBJ1-6 TRBD1 NA TRBV5-4 CASSLASGTGDSPLHF TGTGCCAGCAGCTTGGCCTCAGGGACAGGGGATTCACCCCTCCACTTT
TRBJ1-1 NA NA TRBV12-3/TRBV12-4 CASRANRDTEAFF TGTGCCAGCAGGGCTAACAGGGACACTGAAGCTTTCTTT
TRBJ1-2 TRBD1 NA TRBV6-2/TRBV6-3 CASSDETGANGYTF TGTGCCAGCAGCGATGAGACAGGGGCAAATGGCTACACCTTC
TRBJ2-2 TRBD2 NA TRBV27 CASSRPTSGGRSNTGELFF TGTGCCAGCAGCCGACCGACTAGCGGGGGACGATCGAACACCGGGGAGCTGTTTTTT
TRBJ2-3 TRBD2 NA TRBV2 CASTGTTSTDTQYF TGTGCCAGCACCGGGACTACAAGCACAGATACGCAGTATTTT
TRBJ1-5 NA NA TRBV10-1 CASSESGTKVLLSNQPQHF TGCGCCAGCAGTGAGTCGGGGACAAAGGTTTTACTTAGCAATCAGCCCCAGCATTTT